This T cell receptor (beta chain) is drawn from a study of cytomegalovirus exposure and HLA in healthy donors. PCR used 60 Vbeta primers and 13 Jbeta primers. Assay used: immunoSEQ multiplex PCR; TCRdb lists only in-frame clones, some missing. The sample has approximately 110,000 clones, 70% to 80% seen once. V lost 4 bases and J lost 3, with 17 bases in between. CDR3 length equals 16 residues. Germline CDR1 reads SGHRS; CDR2 reads YFSETQ. V gene TRBV5-1 combines with J gene TRBJ2-1; possible D gene TRBD2, 8 bases. This TCR was recovered from a woman between 40 and 50 years old in good health and CMV-seronegative. Sample: PBMCs. CDR3 protein: CASSLSGDSFYNEQFF. The DNA of the CDR3 is TGCGCCAGCAGCCTTAGCGGGGACAGCTTCTACAATGAGCAGTTCTTC.